This TCR beta chain was identified in a study of identical twins. TCRdb used MiXCR to reprocess the 5' RACE reads, holding one entry per CDR3 protein. The sample carries 300,000 to 400,000 distinct CDR3 sequences, 9% to 15% recorded once. The CDR3 covers 15 residues. Looked up from germline, CDR1 is MNHNS and CDR2 is SASEGT. With 5 bases removed from V and 3 bases from J, the gap between germline ends came to 17 bases. The data were also submitted as part of a second study, on yellow fever vaccine responses in identical twins.

The chain employs TRBV6-1 and TRBJ2-7; D is perhaps TRBD2 (6 bases). The TCR was taken from a young woman in good health. The sequenced sample was CD8+ T cells sorted from blood. The CDR3 DNA follows: TGTGCCAGCAGTCAAAGCGGGTTGGATGGCTACGAGCAGTACTTC. Translated, it gives CASSQSGLDGYEQYF.